This TCR beta chain derives from a study of blood T cell repertoires in COVID-19. Turning to the study itself: Samples came from the United States, Italy and Spain, spanning acute and convalescent COVID-19.

The CDR3 spans 13 residues. V dropped 8 bases and J dropped 6 bases, with 14 bases sitting between them. The V gene's germline CDR1 is PRHDT and CDR2 FYEKMQ (reference sequence). The repertoire was sequenced with immunoSEQ multiplex PCR; TCRdb's copy has only in-frame clones and lacks some. The top ten clones hold 7.9% of a sample with under 25,000 clones, nearly 90% of them seen once. The sequencing sample was made of peripheral blood. The source is a human donor with active COVID-19. The donor label of this sample is uncertain. V is TRBV13 and J is TRBJ2-1; perhaps TRBD1 as D (6 bases). The CDR3 here is CASSHQGINEQFF. DNA for the CDR3: TGTGCCAGCTCCCACCAGGGGATCAATGAGCAGTTCTTC.